This TCR beta chain was identified during a study of OX40 agonist ivuxolimab in advanced cancers. As for the study in general: Ivuxolimab, an antibody that agonizes OX40 (CD134), was administered to the patients. Study-wide results and limits: Blood T cells, both CD4+ and CD8+, expanded clonally by week 6 at 0.1 to 3.0 mg/kg.

Comments on this clone: What it recognizes is unknown.

Method: immunoSEQ multiplex PCR; TCRdb's copy keeps in-frame clones and lacks some. The profile shows 20,000 or so clones, 74% of them singletons. This receptor was obtained from an adult with an advanced solid tumor such as melanoma, head and neck, liver or kidney cancer. The material was CD4+ or CD8+ T cells sorted from blood, obtained in a trial of the OX40 agonist ivuxolimab.

CDR3 protein: CASKEGQSNSPLHF. The CDR3 nucleotides are TGTGCCAGCAAGGAAGGACAAAGTAATTCACCCCTCCACTTT. This chain connects TRBV28 to TRBJ1-6, with D possibly matching TRBD1 (5 bases). The CDR3 consists of 14 residues. Germline CDR1 reads MDHEN; CDR2 reads SYDVKM. V gave up 7 bases and J gave up 6 bases, with 13 bases separating them.